The 11 T cell receptor beta chains below were found in one sample sequenced in a study of T cell responses to AZD1222 COVID-19 vaccine. Libraries were prepared by immunoSEQ multiplex PCR; TCRdb keeps only in-frame clonotypes and omits some of them. The sample includes about 260,000 clones, approximately 93% of them seen just once. The sequencing used peripheral blood, collected on day 0 of AZD1222 vaccination. All receptors derive from an adult in good health.

The chain uses TRBV18 and TRBJ2-2; TRBD1 might be the D (6 bases). Germline V gives CDR1 KGHSH, CDR2 LQKENI. The CDR3 consists of 16 residues. V shed 6 bases and J shed 1 base, with 15 bases lying between them. The CDR3 coding sequence is TGTGCCAGCTCGCTTAGTCGGACAGAGAACACCGGGGAGCTGTTTTTT. Amino acids: CASSLSRTENTGELFF.

This clone has a handful of counts. The chain couples TRBV5-1 to TRBJ2-7; D is perhaps TRBD1 (7 bases). The germline CDR1 and CDR2 sequences are SGHRS and YFSETQ. This CDR3 is 14 amino acids long. Trimming took off 5 bases at V and 3 bases at J, with 15 bases between the two ends. CDR3: CASSPQGGNYEQYF. CDR3 sequence (DNA): TGCGCCAGCAGTCCCCAGGGGGGAAACTACGAGCAGTACTTC.

The chain recombines TRBV28 with TRBJ1-2; 10 bases line up with TRBD1. The germline gives CDR1 MDHEN, CDR2 SYDVKM. The junction had 5 bases not matched to a gene; V was cut back by 6 bases and J by 4 bases. The CDR3 runs 14 residues. CDR3 in DNA: TGTGCCAGCAGACAGACAGGGGGCGGCTATGGCTACACCTTC. This gives the protein CASRQTGGGYGYTF.

The chain recombines TRBV30 with TRBJ2-7; 9 nucleotides align to TRBD1. The CDR3 contains 13 residues. Germline lookup yields CDR1 GTSNPN and CDR2 SVGIG (reference sequence). With V trimmed by 5 bases and J by 3 bases, 5 bases remained unmatched. DNA of the CDR3: TGTGCCTGGGGACAGGGGAAAAGCTACGAGCAGTACTTC. Protein sequence: CAWGQGKSYEQYF.

This chain links TRBV18 with TRBJ2-7; the match to TRBD1 covers 12 bases. The CDR3 is made up of 17 amino acids. Germline values: CDR1 KGHSH, CDR2 LQKENI. The V and J ends lost 5 bases and 6 bases, in that order; junction bases with no gene match: 14. Here the CDR3 DNA reads TGTGCCAGCTCAACGAAACAGGCGGGACAGGGGGCAGGCGAGCAGTACTTC. It is translated as CASSTKQAGQGAGEQYF.

The chain uses TRBV5-4 and TRBJ2-1, with 10 bases identical to TRBD2. CDR1 is SGHNT and CDR2 is YYREEE in the germline V gene (reference sequence). The CDR3 spans 15 residues. V lost 0 bases, J lost 7 bases, and 4 bases stayed unmatched. The CDR3 spells CASSLAAGGRNEQFF. The CDR3 DNA reads TGTGCCAGCAGCTTGGCAGCGGGAGGGCGGAATGAGCAGTTCTTC.

This chain uses TRBV6-5 with TRBJ2-2; TRBD1 matches at 8 bases. The CDR3 spans 15 residues. With 6 bases clipped from V and 2 bases from J, the junction kept 5 bases outside the gene matches. Per the germline V gene, CDR1 is MNHEY and CDR2 is SVGAGI. CDR3 protein: CASRRQGANTGELFF. CDR3 sequence (DNA): TGTGCCAGCAGAAGGCAGGGGGCAAACACCGGGGAGCTGTTTTTT.

This clone was picked up a small number of times. The rearrangement uses TRBV27 and TRBJ2-7; D gene uncertain. CDR3 length: 13 amino acids. Per germline, CDR1 MNHEY and CDR2 SMNVEV (reference sequence). The V end lost 2 bases, the J end lost 3 bases, and 8 bases lay between the germline ends. CDR3 loop: CASSLQIFYEQYF. CDR3 nucleotides: TGTGCCAGCAGTTTACAAATATTCTACGAGCAGTACTTC.

The chain is built from TRBV28 and TRBJ2-5; TRBD1 aligns across 7 bases. CDR3 size: 15 residues. Germline loops: CDR1 MDHEN, CDR2 SYDVKM. J was trimmed by 3 bases and V by 2 bases; bases with no gene match: 6. CDR3: CASSLEPGQKETQYF. CDR3 coding DNA: TGTGCCAGCAGTTTAGAACCGGGACAGAAAGAGACCCAGTACTTC. The full variable domain, completed using reference TRBV28 and TRBJ2-5, is DVKVTQSSRYLVKRTGEKVFLECVQDMDHENMFWYRQDPGLGLRLIYFSYDVKMKEKGDIPEGYSVSREKKERFSLILESASTNQTSMYLCASSLEPGQKETQYFGPGTRLLVL.

The rearrangement links TRBV5-4 to TRBJ1-4; D may be TRBD1 (5 bases). With 4 bases removed from V and 0 bases from J, the gap between germline ends came to 10 bases. Germline CDR1 reads SGHNT; CDR2 reads YYREEE (reference sequence). The CDR3 sequence is 15 residues long. The CDR3: CASSATGATNEKLFF. The CDR3 coding sequence is TGTGCCAGCAGCGCGACGGGGGCAACTAATGAAAAACTGTTTTTT.

This chain links TRBV3-1 (or the pseudogene TRBV3-2) with TRBJ1-1; D call uncertain. Germline CDR1 LGHDT, CDR2 YNNKEL (reference sequence). This CDR3 contains 15 residues. V was trimmed by 5 bases and J by 1 base, leaving 14 bases between them. The CDR3, as DNA: TGTGCCAGCAGCTCCTTAACGGGTAGGAACACTGAAGCTTTCTTT. It specifies CASSSLTGRNTEAFF.